The rows below give T cell receptor beta chains drawn from one sample of a study of T cells in Graves' hyperthyroidism and ophthalmopathy. TCRdb used MiXCR to reprocess the multiplex PCR reads, holding one entry per CDR3 protein. The profile shows about 350,000 distinct CDR3 sequences, about a sixth of them singletons. What was sequenced was blood. The receptor set was obtained from a woman between 40 and 55 years old with Graves' ophthalmopathy. Both conserved end residues are part of each CDR3. D genes are given only for firm matches. Rows may omit the clone size; those that give it use once, few, many or a size class.

V	D	size	J	DNA	CDR3
TRBV11-2	.	many	TRBJ2-7	TGTGCCAGCAGCCCTGTGTGGGACGGTACCTCCTACGAGCAGTACTTC	CASSPVWDGTSYEQYF
TRBV28	.	.	TRBJ2-5	TGTGCCAGCAGGTCCGGGACACCCGCGGTATGGGAGACCCAGTACTTC	CASRSGTPAVWETQYF
TRBV6-1	.	many	TRBJ2-7	TGTGCCAGCAGTGAGGAGCCCTTAGTTCCCGAGCAGTACTTC	CASSEEPLVPEQYF
TRBV6-5	TRBD1	few	TRBJ2-5	TGTGCCAGCAGTTACTTTTCGACAGGGCAAGAGACCCAGTACTTC	CASSYFSTGQETQYF
TRBV20-1	TRBD1	.	TRBJ2-7	TGCAGTTCCGGGACAGGGGGCGTGGGCTACGAGCAGTACTTC	CSSGTGGVGYEQYF
TRBV2	TRBD2	many	TRBJ2-7	TGTGCCAGCATTTCTAGCGGCGTCTACGAGCAGTACTTC	CASISSGVYEQYF
TRBV30	TRBD1	many	TRBJ1-5	TGTGCCTGGAGTGTACTACAGGGGGCTCAGCCCCAGCATTTT	CAWSVLQGAQPQHF
TRBV6-2/TRBV6-3	.	many	TRBJ2-4	TGTGCCAGCAGCCACCGGCAGGCCCCATTAGCCAAAAACATTCAGTACTTC	CASSHRQAPLAKNIQYF
TRBV6-2/TRBV6-3	TRBD1	many	TRBJ2-3	TGTGCCAGCACCGGGACAGGGGCGTACGGCGATACGCAGTATTTT	CASTGTGAYGDTQYF
TRBV25-1	TRBD2	.	TRBJ2-5	TGTGCCAGCAGTGAAGTAAGACTAGCGGGGCAAGAGACCCAGTACTTC	CASSEVRLAGQETQYF
TRBV6-4	TRBD2	.	TRBJ2-7	TGTGCCAGCAGGGGAGCGGGAGGCTTCCCCGAGCAGTACTTC	CASRGAGGFPEQYF
TRBV7-2	TRBD1	many	TRBJ2-7	TGTGCCAGCAGCTTAGCGGGACAGGGATACGAGCAGTACTTC	CASSLAGQGYEQYF
TRBV9	.	many	TRBJ2-5	TGTGCCAGCAGCGTAGGGTTACAGGAGACCCAGTACTTC	CASSVGLQETQYF
TRBV12-3/TRBV12-4	.	many	TRBJ1-2	TGTGCCAGCAGTTTAACTGTCAGTAACTATGGCTACACCTTC	CASSLTVSNYGYTF
TRBV19	TRBD1	many	TRBJ2-3	TGTGCCACCAGGGGGGATACGCAGTATTTT	CATRGDTQYF
TRBV28	TRBD1	many	TRBJ1-1	TGTGCCAGCAGTTTGAAGGCTAAGGGACAGGTTGAAGCTTTCTTT	CASSLKAKGQVEAFF
TRBV18	.	many	TRBJ1-1	TGTGCCAGCTCACGTAAGAGGGGGGCGCAGACGTTGAACACTGAAGCTTTCTTT	CASSRKRGAQTLNTEAFF
TRBV20-1	TRBD1	many	TRBJ2-7	TGCAGTGCTAGAGGGACAGGGGGGAGCTACGAGCAGTACTTC	CSARGTGGSYEQYF
TRBV6-5	.	many	TRBJ2-7	TGTGCCAGCAGCCCCGGGACACCGTACGAGCAGTACTTC	CASSPGTPYEQYF
TRBV29-1	.	few	TRBJ2-2	TGCAGCGTAGCGGGCTCCGGGGAGCTGTTTTTT	CSVAGSGELFF
TRBV3-1	TRBD2	many	TRBJ2-7	TGTGCCAGCAGCCAAGGTGGACTAGCGGGAGTGAAGTACTTC	CASSQGGLAGVKYF
TRBV6-1	TRBD2	few	TRBJ2-7	TGTGCCAGCACGACTAGCGGGAGGGCCTTCTACGAGCAGTACTTC	CASTTSGRAFYEQYF
TRBV20-1	TRBD2	many	TRBJ2-7	TGCAGTGCTAGAGTGGTAGCGGGAGGCCTCTCCTACGAGCAGTACTTC	CSARVVAGGLSYEQYF
TRBV9	TRBD1	few	TRBJ1-1	TGTGCCAGCAGCCCGAAATGGGACAGGGAAATCACTGAAGCTTTCTTT	CASSPKWDREITEAFF
TRBV19	TRBD1	many	TRBJ1-1	TGTGCCAGTACCCAGGACAGGGGTACTGAAGCTTTCTTT	CASTQDRGTEAFF
TRBV11-2	.	many	TRBJ2-7	TGTGCCAGCACTACAGGGATTTCCTACGAGCAGTACTTC	CASTTGISYEQYF
TRBV20-1	.	many	TRBJ1-2	TGCAGTGCTAGAGATCGGCCCACAGGACTCTATGGCTACACCTTC	CSARDRPTGLYGYTF
TRBV29-1	TRBD1	many	TRBJ2-2	TGCGCGGGACAGGGAGGCACCGGGGAGCTGTTTTTT	CAGQGGTGELFF
TRBV2	.	many	TRBJ1-2	TGTGCCAGCAGCCGTACAGGGATTGCGTATGGCTACACCTTC	CASSRTGIAYGYTF
TRBV6-4	.	many	TRBJ2-7	TGTGCCAGCAGTGACCCTAGGGGATTTAGCTCCTACGAGCAGTACTTC	CASSDPRGFSSYEQYF
TRBV29-1	.	many	TRBJ1-1	TGCGGCGGGCTTCAGATGAACACTGAAGCTTTCTTT	CGGLQMNTEAFF
TRBV7-8	TRBD2	many	TRBJ2-5	TGTGCCAGCAGCTTGCGGCGGGAGTTAGCACAAGAGACCCAGTACTTC	CASSLRRELAQETQYF
TRBV15	TRBD2	.	TRBJ2-2	TGTGCCACCAGCAGTGAAGCGGGGGGATGGTTGTTTTTT	CATSSEAGGWLFF
TRBV19	TRBD1	many	TRBJ1-2	TGTGCCAGTAGTATGTTACAGGGGGCAGACCCCTATGGCTACACCTTC	CASSMLQGADPYGYTF
TRBV6-2/TRBV6-3	.	many	TRBJ1-2	TGTGCCAGCAGAATTTCCCAGAACTATGGCTACACCTTC	CASRISQNYGYTF
TRBV4-2	TRBD1	many	TRBJ1-3	TGTGCCAGCAGCCAAGTCGGGGGATCACAGGGGTCTGGAAACACCATATATTTT	CASSQVGGSQGSGNTIYF
TRBV6-1	TRBD2	many	TRBJ2-7	TGTGCCGTGGGTCGGGGGGTCCACGAGCAGTACTTC	CAVGRGVHEQYF
TRBV29-1	.	many	TRBJ1-2	TGCAGCGTTGACCTGGGGATCTATGGCTACACCTTC	CSVDLGIYGYTF
TRBV5-6	TRBD1	many	TRBJ2-2	TGTGCCAGCAGACAGGGGGCGGTGACCGGGGAGCTGTTTTTT	CASRQGAVTGELFF
TRBV10-1	.	many	TRBJ2-7	TGCGCCAGCAGTGAGGGTCGGATTGGTCTGTACGAGCAGTACTTC	CASSEGRIGLYEQYF
TRBV6-1	.	.	TRBJ1-2	TGTGCCAGCACCAGCGGGGACTATGGCTACACCTTC	CASTSGDYGYTF
TRBV9	TRBD1	many	TRBJ1-3	TGTGCCAGCAGCCAGGGGGGAGGCTCTGGAAACACCATATATTTT	CASSQGGGSGNTIYF
TRBV12-3/TRBV12-4	TRBD1	many	TRBJ1-1	TGTGCCAGCAGTCCCGGGACAGGGGGCCGGGGCACTGAAGCTTTCTTT	CASSPGTGGRGTEAFF
TRBV12-3/TRBV12-4	.	many	TRBJ1-2	TGTGCCAGCAGTTTCTCCATGTCGGCGGAGCACTATGGCTACACCTTC	CASSFSMSAEHYGYTF
TRBV7-8	.	once	TRBJ2-2	TGTGCCAGCAGCCAAGTTAATCGGGACAGGGAGCTGTTTTTT	CASSQVNRDRELFF
TRBV30	TRBD2	many	TRBJ2-7	TGTGCCTGGAACAAACCGGGACTAGCGGTATACGAGCAGTACTTC	CAWNKPGLAVYEQYF
TRBV29-1	TRBD1	many	TRBJ2-5	TGCAGCGTTGGGACAGGGGGCATGGAGACCCAGTACTTC	CSVGTGGMETQYF
TRBV29-1	.	many	TRBJ1-1	TGCAGCGTTGAAATGGCCACCTTGACAGACACTGAAGCTTTCTTT	CSVEMATLTDTEAFF
TRBV4-1	TRBD2	many	TRBJ2-4	TGCGCCAGCAGCCCCAGCGGGATCTGGAGAAACATTCAGTACTTC	CASSPSGIWRNIQYF
TRBV6-1	.	once	TRBJ1-5	TGTGCCAGCAGTGTAGGGGGTTCGGGCAATCAGCCCCAGCATTTT	CASSVGGSGNQPQHF
TRBV4-1	.	many	TRBJ2-5	TGCGCCAGCAGCCAAGACCCGGGCCGGGGGACCCAGTACTTC	CASSQDPGRGTQYF
TRBV27	.	many	TRBJ2-2	TGTGCCAGCGCCGTGGGGCCGAACACCGGGGAGCTGTTTTTT	CASAVGPNTGELFF
TRBV12-3/TRBV12-4	.	many	TRBJ1-1	TGTGCCAGCAGTTTAGCGCAGGGGAGCACTGAAGCTTTCTTT	CASSLAQGSTEAFF
TRBV12-3/TRBV12-4	.	many	TRBJ2-7	TGTGCCAGCAGCCGCTCAGGGAGGCCTTCCTGGGAGCAGTACTTC	CASSRSGRPSWEQYF
TRBV28	.	many	TRBJ1-2	TGTGCCAGCAGCTCCCCCCGACAGTACTATGGCTACACCTTC	CASSSPRQYYGYTF